This T cell receptor beta chain was obtained from a study of ipilimumab plus nivolumab after autologous stem cell transplantation. The overall study: Myeloma patients were high-risk transplant-naive or relapsed within 3 years of first autologous transplant. Study-wide points: The authors say TCR, Treg and microbiome findings warrant further study.

Germline-derived CDR1 and CDR2 are MNHEY and SMNVEV (reference sequence). Trimming took off 8 bases at V and 6 bases at J, with 11 bases between the two ends. This CDR3 is built from 11 residues. Checkpoint therapy with ipilimumab 1 mg/kg began 14 to 28 days after transplant. Patients got 3 mg/kg IV nivolumab weeks 1, 4, 7, 10, then biweekly through week 26. About this clone: Its specificity is unknown.

The data were produced by immunoSEQ multiplex PCR, yet TCRdb's version contains in-frame clones alone and is incomplete. Here the sample spans some 44,000 clones, nearly 90% being singletons. The chain uses TRBV27 and TRBJ2-7; tentatively, D is TRBD1 (6 bases). Specimen: PBMCs, collected in a trial of ipilimumab plus nivolumab as post-transplant consolidation. The source of this sequence is a male donor with multiple myeloma. CDR3: CASSLGGEQYF. The CDR3 DNA reads TGTGCCAGCTCCTTAGGGGGCGAGCAGTACTTC.